These T cell receptor beta chains were read from a single sample in a study of OX40 agonist ivuxolimab in advanced cancers. Some clones are missing from TCRdb's copy, which holds only in-frame ones; the method was immunoSEQ multiplex PCR. Of about 66,000 clones listed, 70% to 90% are singletons. Sequencing was performed on CD4+ or CD8+ T cells sorted from blood, taken in a trial of the OX40 agonist ivuxolimab. The receptor source for this set is an adult with an advanced solid tumor such as melanoma, head and neck, liver or kidney cancer. Both conserved end residues are part of each CDR3. Each record gives: V gene, CDR3 protein.

>TRBV7-6
CASSLGGGKDGYTF
>TRBV19
CASSMVGENTEAFF
>TRBV11-1
CASSLGALQTQYF
>TRBV15
CATSRGVGSGYTF
>TRBV7-2
CASRVIQGINTEAFF
>TRBV11-1
CASLNEQGGETQYF
>TRBV5-1
CASRRSGGGTDTQYF
>TRBV6-5
CASTYPGAQNTEAFF
>TRBV7-2
CASSLAQGSNSPLHF
>TRBV29-1
CSVESAPGGDAYEQYF
>TRBV7-2
CASSLLGDTQYF
>TRBV7-9
CASSSIGAYEQYF
>TRBV11-3
CASSRRTVNTGELFF
>TRBV19
CASSISPGNQPQHF
>TRBV28
CASRSGGGDYSNQPQHF
>TRBV11-2
CASSLEWTDTDTQYF
>TRBV7-6
CASSLGASETQYF
>TRBV7-8
CASSFQGGVGKNEQFF
>TRBV30
CAWTEFSYGYTF
>TRBV5-6
CASSAARNGYTF
>TRBV5-6
CASSLDRRGSPLHF
>TRBV5-1
CASSDGTSGGNEQFF
>TRBV9
CASSKRGRGTSGNTIYF
>TRBV11-3
CASSPTGTPGSYEQYF
>TRBV7-2
CASSGTGPYEQYF
>TRBV7-7
CASSLGEHSYEQYF
>TRBV29-1
CSVRGQASSYEQYF
>TRBV27
CASNGSPGELFF